Shown below are 18 T cell receptor beta chains from a single sample sequenced in a study of cytomegalovirus exposure and HLA in healthy donors. PCR employed 60 Vbeta and 13 Jbeta primers. Assay: immunoSEQ multiplex PCR; the TCRdb copy retains only in-frame clones and omits some. Of roughly 80,000 clones in the sample, 65% to 70% were seen once. Sequenced input: PBMCs. Receptors originate from a woman in her 50s in good health and CMV-seropositive.

The chain recombines TRBV7-6 with TRBJ2-5, with TRBD2 as a possible D gene (7 bases). The ends were cut back, 3 bases at V and 5 bases at J, with 13 bases in the middle. This CDR3 region has 14 residues. CDR1 SGHVS and CDR2 FNYEAQ come from the germline V gene. The CDR3, as DNA: TGTGCCAGCAGCTTTTGGGGGGGCCGGGAGACCCAGTACTTC. It translates to CASSFWGGRETQYF.

This clone occurred a few times. The chain employs TRBV6-5 and TRBJ1-2; 8 bases are a match to TRBD1. The CDR3 is 15 amino acids. Germline CDR1 is MNHEY and CDR2 is SVGAGI. The junction had 11 bases not matched to a gene; V was cut back by 4 bases and J by 7 bases. In DNA, the CDR3 is TGTGCCAGCAGTTCCACGACAGGGGTAGAGGGTGGCTACACCTTC. This translates into CASSSTTGVEGGYTF.

The chain recombines TRBV7-3 with TRBJ1-6; D is unclear. Germline CDR1 and CDR2: SGHTA and FQGTGA. The V gene lost 2 bases and the J gene lost 7 bases, with 12 bases spanning the gap. The length of the CDR3 is 15 residues. The CDR3 bases are TGTGCCAGCAGCTTATTCCCAGCGCTAAATTCACCCCTCCACTTT. This sequence encodes CASSLFPALNSPLHF. The full variable domain, rest sourced from reference TRBV7-3 and TRBJ1-6, is GAGVSQTPSNKVTEKGKYVELRCDPISGHTALYWYRQSLGQGPEFLIYFQGTGAADDSGLPNDRFFAVRPEGSVSTLKIQRTERGDSAVYLCASSLFPALNSPLHFGNGTRLTVT.

The gene calls are TRBV4-2 and TRBJ2-2; D call uncertain. Germline V gives CDR1 LGHNA, CDR2 YNFKEQ. V was pared by 1 base and J by 6 bases, with 6 bases between. This CDR3 is built from 13 residues. The CDR3 sequence: CASSQGSAGELFF. DNA for the CDR3: TGTGCCAGCAGCCAAGGGTCAGCCGGGGAGCTGTTTTTT.

The rearrangement links TRBV5-4 to TRBJ1-1, with no clear D. With 1 base removed from V and 5 bases from J, the gap between germline ends came to 18 bases. Germline V gene sequence: CDR1 SGHNT, CDR2 YYREEE (reference sequence). There are 16 residues in the CDR3. CDR3 region: CASSLLERGGGTEAFF. DNA of the CDR3: TGTGCCAGCAGCTTGCTCGAGCGCGGCGGCGGGACTGAAGCTTTCTTT.

This clone has only one observation. The J gene is TRBJ2-5, the V gene TRBV4-1; no firm D call. This CDR3 contains 15 residues. Trimming pared 4 bases from V and 4 bases from J, leaving 16 bases between. The germline gives CDR1 MGHRA, CDR2 YSYEKL. In DNA, the CDR3 is TGCGCCAGCAGCCGATTTACCGAGCGAGGAGAGACCCAGTACTTC. Its translation is CASSRFTERGETQYF.

V and J are TRBV5-1 and TRBJ1-2; weak D call: TRBD1 (5 bases). Trimming removed 4 bases at V and 3 bases at J, with 10 bases between. Germline loops: CDR1 SGHRS, CDR2 YFSETQ. CDR3 length: 13 residues. For the CDR3, the DNA is TGCGCCAGCAGCCGGGGGGAAGACTATGGCTACACCTTC. This sequence encodes CASSRGEDYGYTF.

In regard to this clone: Its ends do not fully match the called genes, so a read error is possible. This chain uses TRBV9 with TRBJ1-1; D not certain. This CDR3 has 13 residues. Germline values: CDR1 SGDLS, CDR2 YYNGEE. CDR3 protein: CVSTLGADTEAFF. The CDR3 DNA reads as TGTGTCAGCACGCTAGGAGCGGACACTGAAGCTTTCTTT. Using reference TRBV9 and TRBJ1-1 for the parts outside the CDR3, the full variable domain is DSGVTQTPKHLITATGQRVTLRCSPRSGDLSVYWYQQSLDQGLQFLIQYYNGEERAKGNILERFSAQQFPDLHSELNLSSLELGDSALYFCVSTLGADTEAFFGQGTRLTVV.

This rearrangement joins TRBV28 to TRBJ1-3; possible D gene TRBD1, 5 bases. CDR1 MDHEN and CDR2 SYDVKM come from the germline V gene. V lost 6 bases to trimming and J lost 0 bases, with 9 bases between them. The CDR3 contains 14 residues. Here the CDR3 reads CASRQGSSGNTIYF. In DNA, the CDR3 is TGTGCCAGCAGGCAGGGAAGCTCTGGAAACACCATATATTTT.

The chain recombines TRBV7-9 with TRBJ2-5; the D is unclear. V lost 4 bases, J lost 1 base, and 7 bases lay in between. The CDR3 is 13 residues long. The germline CDR1 and CDR2 sequences are SEHNR and FQNEAQ (reference sequence). CDR3: CASSSNIQETQYF. DNA for the CDR3: TGTGCCAGCAGCTCCAACATCCAAGAGACCCAGTACTTC.

This chain uses TRBV5-4 with TRBJ2-3; 15 nucleotides match TRBD2. V lost 4 bases to trimming and J lost 3 bases; unmatched junction nucleotides: 6. Per germline, CDR1 SGHNT and CDR2 YYREEE (reference sequence). CDR3 length: 17 residues. This CDR3 reads CASSPRTSGGVTDTQYF. The CDR3 bases are TGTGCCAGCAGCCCCCGGACTAGCGGGGGGGTTACAGATACGCAGTATTTT.

This CDR3 reads CASGGGEADTQYF. The CDR3, as DNA: TGTGCCAGCGGGGGGGGTGAGGCAGATACGCAGTATTTT. The V call is TRBV4-2, the J call TRBJ2-3; 7 nucleotides agree with TRBD2. V trimming: 8 bases; J trimming: 4 bases; junction bases outside the gene matches: 6. The CDR3 extends over 13 amino acids. CDR1 and CDR2 (germline): LGHNA, YNFKEQ.

J is TRBJ2-3 and V is TRBV7-6, with a weak D call TRBD2 (6 bases). Germline V gene lookup returns CDR1 SGHVS and CDR2 FNYEAQ. V lost 0 bases, J lost 0 bases, and 13 bases lay in between. This CDR3 is built from 17 residues. CDR3 coding DNA: TGTGCCAGCAGCTTAGCTCTCGGCGGGGCTAGCACAGATACGCAGTATTTT. This sequence encodes CASSLALGGASTDTQYF.

A few counts support this clone. The gene calls are TRBV7-2 and TRBJ1-1, with D possibly being TRBD1 (6 bases). This CDR3 spans 14 amino acids. CDR1 is SGHTA, CDR2 FQGNSA, per germline. The V and J ends lost 3 bases and 9 bases respectively, with 17 bases between them. The chain's CDR3 is CASSFGSWGRQAFF. The CDR3 DNA follows: TGTGCCAGCAGCTTTGGTTCCTGGGGGCGGCAAGCTTTCTTT.

The chain combines TRBV5-4 with TRBJ2-3; TRBD1 matches at 9 bases. Germline V lookup: CDR1 SGHNT, CDR2 YYREEE (reference sequence). V lost 1 base, J lost 1 base, and 1 base stayed unmatched. The CDR3 is 15 amino acids. The CDR3 is CASSLWTGGTDTQYF. The CDR3 coding sequence is TGTGCCAGCAGCTTGTGGACAGGGGGCACAGATACGCAGTATTTT.

About this clone: The junction does not match germline at one end; this may be a read error. V is TRBV20-1 and J is TRBJ1-5; D ambiguous. Germline V gives CDR1 DFQATT, CDR2 SNEGSKA (reference sequence). CDR3 length: 9 residues. The chain's CDR3 is CSARGDRSF. CDR3 DNA sequence: TGCAGTGCTAGGGGTGATCGGAGTTTT.

V is TRBV6-1 and J is TRBJ2-1; D is perhaps TRBD1 (6 bases). With 0 bases removed from V and 3 bases from J, the gap between germline ends came to 9 bases. The CDR3 is 15 amino acids. From germline, CDR1 is MNHNS and CDR2 SASEGT. This CDR3 reads CASSEALGGYNEQFF. The CDR3 coding sequence is TGTGCCAGCAGTGAAGCGTTAGGGGGCTACAATGAGCAGTTCTTC.

This chain joins TRBV29-1 and TRBJ1-2; 8 nucleotides agree with TRBD1. The length of the CDR3 is 20 residues. Losses at the gene ends were 1 base for V and 4 bases for J; bases not matched to a gene: 23. Germline CDR1 SQVTM, CDR2 ANQGSEA. CDR3 region: CSVEGGGSGESRGRPYGYTF. As DNA, the CDR3 is TGCAGCGTTGAAGGAGGCGGGTCGGGCGAGAGCAGGGGGCGCCCCTATGGCTACACCTTC.